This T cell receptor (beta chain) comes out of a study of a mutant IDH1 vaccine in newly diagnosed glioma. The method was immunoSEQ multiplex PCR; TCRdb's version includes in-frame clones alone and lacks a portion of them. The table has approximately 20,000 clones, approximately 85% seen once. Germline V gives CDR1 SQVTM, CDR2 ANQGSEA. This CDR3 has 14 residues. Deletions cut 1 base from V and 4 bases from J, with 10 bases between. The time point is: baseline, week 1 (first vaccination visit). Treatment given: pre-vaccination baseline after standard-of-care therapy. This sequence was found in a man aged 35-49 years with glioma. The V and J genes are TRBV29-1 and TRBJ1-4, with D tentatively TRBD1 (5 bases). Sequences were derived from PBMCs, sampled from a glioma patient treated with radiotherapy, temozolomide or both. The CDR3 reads CSVEVVGDNEKLFF. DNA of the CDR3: TGCAGCGTTGAAGTAGTAGGGGATAATGAAAAACTGTTTTTT.